The 3 T cell receptor beta chains reported below all come from one sample, sequenced in a study of T cells of healthy individuals. TCRdb independently ran MiXCR on the 5' RACE reads; one entry per CDR3 protein. Among around 100,000 distinct CDR3 sequences listed, around 17% were seen once. The receptors were gathered from a human donor in good health.

This clonotype appeared a few times. The rearrangement links TRBV6-2 or TRBV6-3 to TRBJ2-5; D is possibly TRBD1 (6 bases). The CDR3 runs 15 residues. In germline, CDR1 is MNHEY, CDR2 SVGEGT. The V end was cut by 4 bases, the J end by 1 base, with 13 bases between. The chain's CDR3 is CASSSHRDVQETQYF. The CDR3 nucleotides are TGTGCCAGCAGTTCGCACAGGGACGTCCAAGAGACCCAGTACTTC.

Only a few counts were recorded for this clonotype. The chain uses TRBV29-1 and TRBJ2-5; possible D gene TRBD2, 7 bases. Germline values: CDR1 SQVTM, CDR2 ANQGSEA. The CDR3 has 15 amino acids. V was trimmed by 3 bases and J by 2 bases, leaving 16 bases between them. CDR3: CSVEQGGGRQETQYF. DNA for the CDR3: TGCAGCGTTGAGCAGGGAGGGGGGCGACAAGAGACCCAGTACTTC. The whole variable domain, filled in from reference TRBV29-1 and TRBJ2-5, reads SAVISQKPSRDICQRGTSLTIQCQVDSQVTMMFWYRQQPGQSLTLIATANQGSEATYESGFVIDKFPISRPNLTFSTLTVSNMSPEDSSIYLCSVEQGGGRQETQYFGPGTRLLVL.

This clonotype was counted at least ten times. This rearrangement joins TRBV30 to TRBJ2-5; tentative D call: TRBD2 (6 bases). The length of the CDR3 is 14 residues. Trimming stripped 2 bases from V and 2 bases from J, with 12 bases between. Germline values: CDR1 GTSNPN, CDR2 SVGIG (reference sequence). CDR3: CAWSRGTLQETQYF. The CDR3 bases are TGTGCCTGGAGTCGTGGGACTTTACAAGAGACCCAGTACTTC. Drawing the rest from reference TRBV30 and TRBJ2-5, the complete variable domain is SQTIHQWPATLVQPVGSPLSLECTVEGTSNPNLYWYRQAAGRGLQLLFYSVGIGQISSEVPQNLSASRPQDRQFILSSKKLLLSDSGFYLCAWSRGTLQETQYFGPGTRLLVL.